Following are 3 T cell receptor beta chains from one sample sequenced in a study of blood T cell repertoires in COVID-19. Data came from immunoSEQ multiplex PCR; TCRdb stores just in-frame clones and leaves some out. The sample consists of 250,000 or so clones, approximately 89% of them appearing once. Sequenced: PBMCs or T cells enriched from blood (not recorded which). These receptors were collected from a woman aged 18-35 years who had recovered from COVID-19.

CDR3 region: CASRSTRDRVSGANVLTF. The CDR3 region has the DNA TGTGCCAGCAGGTCCACCCGGGACAGGGTCTCTGGGGCCAACGTCCTGACTTTC. The chain employs TRBV7-9 and TRBJ2-6; 9 nucleotides agree with TRBD1. Germline V gene sequence: CDR1 SEHNR, CDR2 FQNEAQ (reference sequence). The CDR3 sequence is 18 residues long. The V gene end was trimmed by 6 bases and the J gene end by 0 bases; junction bases not matched to a gene: 9.

This sequence joins TRBV24-1 and TRBJ1-2; 10 nucleotides agree with TRBD1. CDR1 and CDR2 from the germline V gene are KGHDR and SFDVKD. Trimming took 4 bases from V and 6 from J; bases not matched to a gene: 4. The CDR3 runs 14 residues. The CDR3 loop is CATSEPGQGNGYTF. CDR3 DNA sequence: TGTGCCACCAGTGAGCCGGGACAGGGGAATGGCTACACCTTC.

The chain recombines TRBV5-1 with TRBJ2-1; 11 nucleotides line up with TRBD2. Germline CDR1 reads SGHRS; CDR2 reads YFSETQ. V gave up 0 bases and J gave up 7 bases; unmatched junction bases: 12. The CDR3 consists of 18 residues. The CDR3 DNA reads TGCGCCAGCAGCTTGGATAGTCTAGCGGGAGGAAGAGGAAATGAGCAGTTCTTC. Translated: CASSLDSLAGGRGNEQFF. Full variable domain (rest looked up from reference TRBV5-1 and TRBJ2-1): KAGVTQTPRYLIKTRGQQVTLSCSPISGHRSVSWYQQTPGQGLQFLFEYFSETQRNKGNFPGRFSGRQFSNSRSEMNVSTLELGDSALYLCASSLDSLAGGRGNEQFFGPGTRLTVL.